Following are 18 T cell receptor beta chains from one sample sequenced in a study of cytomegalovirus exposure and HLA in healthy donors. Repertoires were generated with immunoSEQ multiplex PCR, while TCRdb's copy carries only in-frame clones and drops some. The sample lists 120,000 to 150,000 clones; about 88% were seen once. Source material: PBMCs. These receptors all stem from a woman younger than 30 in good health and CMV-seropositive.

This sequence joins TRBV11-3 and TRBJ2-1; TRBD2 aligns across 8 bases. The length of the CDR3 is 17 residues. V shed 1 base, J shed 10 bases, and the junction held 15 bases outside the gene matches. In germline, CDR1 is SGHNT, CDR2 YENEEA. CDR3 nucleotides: TGTGCCAGCAGCTTAGTCTTTAGCGGGACTCCCGGGGGGGAGCAGTTCTTC. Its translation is CASSLVFSGTPGGEQFF.

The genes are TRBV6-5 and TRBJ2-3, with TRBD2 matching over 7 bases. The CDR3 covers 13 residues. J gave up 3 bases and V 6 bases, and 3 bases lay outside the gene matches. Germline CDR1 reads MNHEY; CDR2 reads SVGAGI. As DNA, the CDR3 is TGTGCCAGCAGGCGGGAGAGGACAGATACGCAGTATTTT. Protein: CASRRERTDTQYF.

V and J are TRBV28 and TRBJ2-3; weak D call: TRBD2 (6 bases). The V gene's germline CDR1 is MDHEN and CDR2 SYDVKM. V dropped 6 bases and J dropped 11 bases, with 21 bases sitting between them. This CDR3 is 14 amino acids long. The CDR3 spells CASSITGTLLQQYF. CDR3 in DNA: TGTGCCAGCAGCATAACCGGGACTCTATTACAGCAGTATTTT.

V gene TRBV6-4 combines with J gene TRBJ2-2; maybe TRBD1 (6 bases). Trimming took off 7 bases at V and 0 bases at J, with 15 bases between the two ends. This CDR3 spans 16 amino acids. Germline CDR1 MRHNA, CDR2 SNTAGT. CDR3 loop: CASKPRAGANTGELFF. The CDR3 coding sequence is TGTGCCAGCAAGCCGAGAGCAGGGGCGAACACCGGGGAGCTGTTTTTT.

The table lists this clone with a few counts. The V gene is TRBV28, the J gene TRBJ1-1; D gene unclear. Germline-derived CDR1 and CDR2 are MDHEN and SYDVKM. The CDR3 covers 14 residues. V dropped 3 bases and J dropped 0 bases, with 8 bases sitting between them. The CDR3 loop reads CASSFLQLNTEAFF. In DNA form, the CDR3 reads TGTGCCAGCAGTTTCTTACAGCTGAACACTGAAGCTTTCTTT.

The DNA for the CDR3 is TGCGCCAGCCATGAGGAAGAGACCCAGTACTTC. Protein product: CASHEEETQYF. The chain joins TRBV5-1 to TRBJ2-5; D is unresolved. CDR3 size: 11 residues. Looked up from germline, CDR1 is SGHRS and CDR2 is YFSETQ. Trimming left V 7 bases short and J 3 bases short, with 7 bases between.

The CDR3 is CASSSLAGGLDTQYF. The CDR3 DNA is TGTGCCAGCAGTTCACTAGCGGGAGGGCTAGATACGCAGTATTTT. The chain couples TRBV6-1 to TRBJ2-3, with 13 bases that match TRBD2. The CDR3 loop spans 15 amino acids. Trimming at V came to 5 bases and at J to 5 bases, leaving 4 bases not matched to a gene. Germline V gives CDR1 MNHNS, CDR2 SASEGT.

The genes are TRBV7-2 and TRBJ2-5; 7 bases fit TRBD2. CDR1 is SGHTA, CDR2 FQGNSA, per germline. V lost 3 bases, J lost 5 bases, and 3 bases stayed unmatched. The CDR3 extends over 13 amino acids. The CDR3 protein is CASSFGLVETQYF. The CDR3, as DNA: TGTGCCAGCAGCTTCGGACTAGTGGAGACCCAGTACTTC.

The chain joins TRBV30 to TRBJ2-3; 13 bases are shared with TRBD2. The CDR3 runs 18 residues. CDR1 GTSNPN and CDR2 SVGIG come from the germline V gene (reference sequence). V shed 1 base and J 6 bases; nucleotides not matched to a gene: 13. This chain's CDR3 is CAWSGLAGGGVIIDTQYF. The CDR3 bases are TGTGCCTGGAGTGGACTAGCGGGAGGAGGGGTTATTATTGATACGCAGTATTTT.

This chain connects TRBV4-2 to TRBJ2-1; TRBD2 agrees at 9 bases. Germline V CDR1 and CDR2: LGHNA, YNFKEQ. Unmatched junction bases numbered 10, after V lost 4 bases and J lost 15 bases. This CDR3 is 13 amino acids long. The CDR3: CASSRRDISGRFF. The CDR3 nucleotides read TGTGCCAGCAGCCGACGGGACATTAGCGGGAGGTTCTTC.

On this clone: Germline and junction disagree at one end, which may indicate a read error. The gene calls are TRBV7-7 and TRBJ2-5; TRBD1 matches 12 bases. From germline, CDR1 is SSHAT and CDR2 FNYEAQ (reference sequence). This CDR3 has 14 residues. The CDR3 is CASSGTGGAETQYF. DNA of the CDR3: TGTGCTAGCAGCGGGACAGGGGGCGCGGAGACCCAGTACTTC.

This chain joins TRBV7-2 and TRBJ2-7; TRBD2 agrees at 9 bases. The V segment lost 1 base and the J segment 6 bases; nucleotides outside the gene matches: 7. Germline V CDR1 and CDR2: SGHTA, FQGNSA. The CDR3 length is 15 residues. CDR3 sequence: CASSLDPSGIPEQYF. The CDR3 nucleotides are TGTGCCAGCAGCTTAGATCCTAGCGGGATTCCCGAGCAGTACTTC.

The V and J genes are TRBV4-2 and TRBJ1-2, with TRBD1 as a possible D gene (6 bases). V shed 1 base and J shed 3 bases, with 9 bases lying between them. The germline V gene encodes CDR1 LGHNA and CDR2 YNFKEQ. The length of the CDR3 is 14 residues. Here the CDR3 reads CASSQVGGDYGYTF. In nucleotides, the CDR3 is TGTGCCAGCAGCCAAGTAGGGGGGGACTATGGCTACACCTTC.

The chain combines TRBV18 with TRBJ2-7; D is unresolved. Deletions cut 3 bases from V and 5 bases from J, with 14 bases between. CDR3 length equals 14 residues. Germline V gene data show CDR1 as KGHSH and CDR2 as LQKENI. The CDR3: CASSPDTTMDEQYF. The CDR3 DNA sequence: TGTGCCAGCTCACCTGACACAACGATGGACGAGCAGTACTTC.

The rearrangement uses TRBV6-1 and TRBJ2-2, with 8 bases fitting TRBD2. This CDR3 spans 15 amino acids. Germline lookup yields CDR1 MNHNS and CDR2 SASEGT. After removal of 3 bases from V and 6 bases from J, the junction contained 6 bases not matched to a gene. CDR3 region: CASSEPSSGAGELFF. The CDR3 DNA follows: TGTGCCAGCAGTGAGCCAAGTAGCGGGGCCGGGGAGCTGTTTTTT.

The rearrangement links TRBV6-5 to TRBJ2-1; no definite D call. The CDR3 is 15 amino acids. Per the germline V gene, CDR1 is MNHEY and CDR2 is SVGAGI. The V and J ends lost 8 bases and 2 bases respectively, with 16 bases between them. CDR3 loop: CASADERWAYNEQFF. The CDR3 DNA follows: TGTGCCAGCGCGGATGAGAGGTGGGCCTACAATGAGCAGTTCTTC.

In DNA form, the CDR3 reads TGTGCCTGGAGTGTGGACATATATGGCTACACCTTC. Translated, it gives CAWSVDIYGYTF. The chain combines TRBV30 with TRBJ1-2; tentatively, D is TRBD1 (5 bases). Germline assignment: CDR1 GTSNPN and CDR2 SVGIG (reference sequence). Trimming stripped 0 bases from V and 5 bases from J, with 7 bases between. This CDR3 is built from 12 residues.

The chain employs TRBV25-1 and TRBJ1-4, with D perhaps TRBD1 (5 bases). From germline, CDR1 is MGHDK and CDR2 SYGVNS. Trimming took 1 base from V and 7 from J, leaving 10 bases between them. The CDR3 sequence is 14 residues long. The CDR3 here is CASSESGDAEKLFF. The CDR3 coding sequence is TGTGCCAGCAGTGAATCGGGGGACGCTGAAAAACTGTTTTTT.